This T cell receptor (beta chain) was observed in a study of beta chain features in type 1 diabetes. Trimming removed 4 bases from V and 8 bases from J, with 17 bases in between. CDR1 and CDR2 from the germline V gene are KGHSH and LQKENI. The CDR3 consists of 15 residues. Study conclusions and caveats: Among patients with Type 1 diabetes, TCRB CDR3s were moderately but significantly shorter in every one of the four CD4+ subsets.

The whole isolated RNA underwent reverse transcription, so sequencing captured expressed TCRB transcripts. Here immunoSEQ multiplex PCR was the method, and the copy in TCRdb shows in-frame clones only, minus some. The sample yields 300,000 to 450,000 clones, around 9.6% seen once. As regards this clone: No antigen is known for it.

This clonotype was obtained from a man younger than 45 with type 1 diabetes. The specimen was central memory CD4+ T cells from blood. The chain carries TRBV18 and TRBJ1-4; D is possibly TRBD1 (6 bases). CDR3 nucleotides: TGTGCCAGCTCACAACTGACGGGGGCTGAGGAAAAACTGTTTTTT. This gives the protein CASSQLTGAEEKLFF.